The rows below give T cell receptor beta chains drawn from one sample of a study of shared clonotypes between healthy human individuals. The method was immunoSEQ multiplex PCR; TCRdb's version includes in-frame clones alone and lacks a portion of them. The profile shows tens of thousands of clones, about 65% of them singletons. Sequencing input: memory CD8+ T cells sorted from blood. Receptor source: a man aged 25 to 40 in good health. Each CDR3 is given with its conserved first and last residue. Fields, in order: clone size, CDR3 length, D gene, V gene, J gene, CDR3 DNA, CDR3 protein. D genes are given only for firm matches. Some rows have no size entry. The others give once, few or many, or a class for an expanded clone.

clone size: -
CDR3 length: 11
D gene: -
V gene: TRBV28
J gene: TRBJ2-7
CDR3 DNA: TGTGCCAGCAGTCAGTACTACGAGCAGTACTTC
CDR3 protein: CASSQYYEQYF

clone size: few
CDR3 length: 11
D gene: -
V gene: TRBV7-8
J gene: TRBJ2-3
CDR3 DNA: TGTGCCGGACAGAGTTTAGATACGCAGTATTTT
CDR3 protein: CAGQSLDTQYF

clone size: few
CDR3 length: 13
D gene: -
V gene: TRBV18
J gene: TRBJ1-1
CDR3 DNA: TGTGCCAGCTCCCAGAGCAGTAACACTGAAGCTTTCTTT
CDR3 protein: CASSQSSNTEAFF

clone size: -
CDR3 length: 15
D gene: -
V gene: TRBV18
J gene: TRBJ1-3
CDR3 DNA: TGTGCCAGCTCACCACCGTCAGTTCCTGGAAACACCATATATTTT
CDR3 protein: CASSPPSVPGNTIYF

clone size: -
CDR3 length: 13
D gene: -
V gene: TRBV29-1
J gene: TRBJ2-3
CDR3 DNA: TGCAGCGTGGACTCAGCGGCCACAGATACGCAGTATTTT
CDR3 protein: CSVDSAATDTQYF

clone size: -
CDR3 length: 15
D gene: -
V gene: TRBV9
J gene: TRBJ2-7
CDR3 DNA: TGTGCCAGCAGCGTAGGGGTAGCGGCATCCTACGAGCAGTACTTC
CDR3 protein: CASSVGVAASYEQYF

clone size: -
CDR3 length: 12
D gene: -
V gene: TRBV7-2
J gene: TRBJ2-7
CDR3 DNA: TGTGCCAGCAGCTTACTGGGATCCGAGCAGTACTTC
CDR3 protein: CASSLLGSEQYF

clone size: -
CDR3 length: 15
D gene: -
V gene: TRBV25-1
J gene: TRBJ2-5
CDR3 DNA: TGTGCCAGCAGTGTAGGGGACGGCCGAGCAGAGACCCAGTACTTC
CDR3 protein: CASSVGDGRAETQYF

clone size: many
CDR3 length: 15
D gene: -
V gene: TRBV7-9
J gene: TRBJ2-1
CDR3 DNA: TGTGCCAGCCTCTCGGAGATAAGCTCCTACAATGAGCAGTTCTTC
CDR3 protein: CASLSEISSYNEQFF

clone size: few
CDR3 length: 15
D gene: -
V gene: TRBV25-1
J gene: TRBJ2-5
CDR3 DNA: TGTGCCAGCAGTGAAGCGGCCGGGGATAGGGAGACCCAGTACTTC
CDR3 protein: CASSEAAGDRETQYF

clone size: -
CDR3 length: 17
D gene: -
V gene: TRBV10-2
J gene: TRBJ1-5
CDR3 DNA: TGCGCCAGCAGTGAGTCCGTTTCTGACCATAGCAATCAGCCCCAGCATTTT
CDR3 protein: CASSESVSDHSNQPQHF

clone size: -
CDR3 length: 16
D gene: -
V gene: TRBV11-2
J gene: TRBJ2-1
CDR3 DNA: TGTGCCAGCAGCTTACCTCTTTCCTACTCATACAATGAGCAGTTCTTC
CDR3 protein: CASSLPLSYSYNEQFF

clone size: -
CDR3 length: 14
D gene: -
V gene: TRBV18
J gene: TRBJ1-5
CDR3 DNA: TGTGCCAGCTCATCCAACATAGGCAATCAGCCCCAGCATTTT
CDR3 protein: CASSSNIGNQPQHF

clone size: few
CDR3 length: 16
D gene: -
V gene: TRBV28
J gene: TRBJ1-5
CDR3 DNA: TGTGCCAGCAGCCCCTTAGCCGGAGGGGAGAATCAGCCCCAGCATTTT
CDR3 protein: CASSPLAGGENQPQHF

clone size: -
CDR3 length: 14
D gene: -
V gene: TRBV28
J gene: TRBJ1-5
CDR3 DNA: TGTGCCAGCAGTCAGCAGGGGACCGGTCAGCCCCAGCATTTT
CDR3 protein: CASSQQGTGQPQHF

clone size: -
CDR3 length: 15
D gene: -
V gene: TRBV7-9
J gene: TRBJ2-7
CDR3 DNA: TGTGCCAGCAGCTCACCTAGCACGGAGGGGTACGAGCAGTACTTC
CDR3 protein: CASSSPSTEGYEQYF

clone size: -
CDR3 length: 12
D gene: -
V gene: TRBV4-1
J gene: TRBJ2-5
CDR3 DNA: TGCGCCAGCAGCCAACCGCAAGAGACCCAGTACTTC
CDR3 protein: CASSQPQETQYF

clone size: -
CDR3 length: 17
D gene: TRBD2
V gene: TRBV7-2
J gene: TRBJ2-1
CDR3 DNA: TGTGCCAGCAGCTTAGTGTGGGCCGGGACTAGTGTCTATGAGCAGTTCTTC
CDR3 protein: CASSLVWAGTSVYEQFF

clone size: -
CDR3 length: 17
D gene: TRBD1
V gene: TRBV25-1
J gene: TRBJ2-1
CDR3 DNA: TGTGCCAGCAGTGACCCGGACAGGCTGGCGAGGTACAATGAGCAGTTCTTC
CDR3 protein: CASSDPDRLARYNEQFF

clone size: -
CDR3 length: 16
D gene: -
V gene: TRBV9
J gene: TRBJ2-7
CDR3 DNA: TGTGCCAGCAGCCGGCCCGGGACTTCGAGCTCCTACGAGCAGTACTTC
CDR3 protein: CASSRPGTSSSYEQYF

clone size: -
CDR3 length: 15
D gene: -
V gene: TRBV2
J gene: TRBJ2-2
CDR3 DNA: TGTGCCAGCAGTGAAGCGACAACAGCTACCGGGGAGCTGTTTTTT
CDR3 protein: CASSEATTATGELFF

clone size: -
CDR3 length: 15
D gene: TRBD2
V gene: TRBV27
J gene: TRBJ2-3
CDR3 DNA: TGTGCCAGCAATGTAGCGGGAGCGGTTACAGATACGCAGTATTTT
CDR3 protein: CASNVAGAVTDTQYF

clone size: -
CDR3 length: 11
D gene: -
V gene: TRBV21-1
J gene: TRBJ2-3
CDR3 DNA: TGTGCCAGCAGCCCCGGCCCGACGCAGTATTTT
CDR3 protein: CASSPGPTQYF

clone size: -
CDR3 length: 17
D gene: -
V gene: TRBV25-1
J gene: TRBJ2-4
CDR3 DNA: TGTGCCAGCAGTGAATCTGACGGAGAAAGAGCCAAAAACATTCAGTACTTC
CDR3 protein: CASSESDGERAKNIQYF